The 16 T cell receptor beta chains in this list originate from one sample, sequenced in a study of T-cell reconstitution after alpha-beta-depleted transplantation in children. As it was prepared, the TCRbeta library received unique molecular identifiers. TCRdb processed the PCR reads anew with MiXCR; each CDR3 protein has one entry. This sample yields 200,000 to 250,000 distinct CDR3 sequences, of which roughly 8.2% are seen a single time; 6.3% belongs to the top ten. Sequenced material: PBMCs, mostly from graft donor cells, taken 180 days after TCRalphabeta/CD19-depleted stem cell transplant. Source of these receptors: a male patient between 5 and 17 years old who had a stem cell transplant for acute lymphoblastic leukemia, so the T cells may come from the graft donor.

This clonotype was seen repeatedly, ten times or more. The chain carries TRBV3-1 and TRBJ1-5; D is undetermined. Germline V lookup: CDR1 LGHDT, CDR2 YNNKEL (reference sequence). The V gene lost 2 bases and the J gene lost 5 bases, with 13 bases spanning the gap. The length of the CDR3 is 15 residues. This CDR3 reads CASSQTGTVHQPQHF. The DNA for the CDR3 is TGTGCCAGCAGCCAAACCGGAACCGTTCATCAGCCCCAGCATTTT.

In its sample, this clonotype was seen many times. The V call is TRBV24-1, the J call TRBJ2-1, with D uncertain. Trimming left V 1 base short and J 6 bases short, with 6 bases between. Germline V gene lookup returns CDR1 KGHDR and CDR2 SFDVKD. This CDR3 has 13 residues. The CDR3 sequence: CATSDLRGNEQFF. For the CDR3, the DNA is TGTGCCACCAGTGATTTACGCGGCAATGAGCAGTTCTTC.

The chain combines TRBV28 with TRBJ2-3, with D unresolved. The V end was cut by 4 bases, the J end by 2 bases, with 31 bases between. The germline V gene encodes CDR1 MDHEN and CDR2 SYDVKM. CDR3 size: 21 residues. Here the CDR3 DNA reads TGTGCCAGCAGTTACTTTCCGGCGGCGCGTCACAATCAGGTCGACACAGATACGCAGTATTTT. Amino acids: CASSYFPAARHNQVDTDTQYF.

This clonotype has ten or more counts. This chain joins TRBV29-1 and TRBJ1-1; no clear D gene. In germline, CDR1 is SQVTM, CDR2 ANQGSEA. V was trimmed by 7 bases and J by 1 base, leaving 10 bases between them. This CDR3 has 12 amino acids. The CDR3 coding sequence is TGCAGCGCTCCGGGATGGAACACTGAAGCTTTCTTT. Translating gives CSAPGWNTEAFF.

The V call is TRBV10-3, the J call TRBJ2-7; a weak D match, TRBD2 (5 bases). This CDR3 spans 15 amino acids. Germline V gene data show CDR1 as ENHRY and CDR2 as SYGVKD. The V end was cut by 6 bases, the J end by 4 bases, with 19 bases between. The CDR3 region has the DNA TGTGCCATCAGCCGCCCTCCCCCGGGAATATACGAGCAGTACTTC. Translated: CAISRPPPGIYEQYF.

Worth noting for this clonotype: One end of the junction varies from germline; a read error may be responsible. The J gene is TRBJ1-5, the V gene TRBV6-1; 9 bases map to TRBD1. From germline, CDR1 is MNHNS and CDR2 SASEGT. CDR3 length: 16 residues. The DNA for the CDR3 is TGTGTCAGCAGTCGGGACAGGGTGGAGGGCAATCAGCCCCAGCATTTT. Translated: CVSSRDRVEGNQPQHF.

This clonotype occurred many times. The rearrangement uses TRBV16 and TRBJ2-7, with 10 bases matching TRBD1. Trimming cost V 2 bases and J 6 bases; bases outside gene matches: 4. CDR1 and CDR2 (germline): KGHSY, FQNENV. CDR3 length equals 14 residues. The CDR3 here is CASSQGQGEFEQYF. For the CDR3, the DNA is TGTGCCAGCAGCCAAGGACAGGGGGAGTTCGAGCAGTACTTC.

This clonotype was recorded many times. The CDR3 bases are TGTGCCAGCAGCTTCACCTCCTATAGCGGGGGGCCCAGGGAGACCCAGTACTTC. Translated: CASSFTSYSGGPRETQYF. This sequence joins TRBV7-3 and TRBJ2-5; TRBD2 matches at 10 bases. Germline CDR1 reads SGHTA; CDR2 reads FQGTGA. This CDR3 region has 18 residues. J gave up 5 bases and V 3 bases, and 15 bases lay outside the gene matches.

Ten or more counts support this clonotype. The V call is TRBV5-6, the J call TRBJ1-2, with D possibly matching TRBD1 (6 bases). Trimming took 4 bases from V and 5 from J, leaving 15 bases between them. Germline CDR1 is SGHDT and CDR2 is YYEEEE. The CDR3 is made up of 14 amino acids. CDR3 region: CASSPGTLQYGYTF. CDR3 nucleotide sequence: TGTGCCAGCAGCCCTGGGACACTACAGTATGGCTACACCTTC.

This clonotype has a count of ten or more. V usage is TRBV7-2 and J usage is TRBJ1-3; perhaps TRBD1 as D (5 bases). The germline CDR1 and CDR2 sequences are SGHTA and FQGNSA. This CDR3 has 15 residues. Trimming pared 2 bases from V and 6 bases from J, leaving 14 bases between. The CDR3 DNA is TGTGCCAGCAGCTTAATCCCGGGACCGCAAAACACCATATATTTT. This translates into CASSLIPGPQNTIYF.

This clonotype was counted at least ten times. The chain is built from TRBV27 and TRBJ2-7; 7 bases align to TRBD1. Germline CDR1 MNHEY, CDR2 SMNVEV (reference sequence). V lost 7 bases to trimming and J lost 2 bases; unmatched junction nucleotides: 5. The CDR3 consists of 13 residues. The CDR3 DNA reads TGTGCCAGCAAGATGACAGGGACCTACGAGCAGTACTTC. This codes for CASKMTGTYEQYF.

This clonotype was counted many times. The rearrangement links TRBV5-1 to TRBJ2-5; perhaps TRBD2 as D (5 bases). CDR1 SGHRS and CDR2 YFSETQ come from the germline V gene. The V gene lost 5 bases and the J gene lost 5 bases, with 19 bases spanning the gap. CDR3 length: 15 residues. CDR3 sequence reads: CASSSDSATWETQYF. As DNA, the CDR3 is TGCGCCAGCAGTTCGGACTCGGCAACGTGGGAGACCCAGTACTTC.

This clonotype has at least ten counts. The rearrangement joins TRBV29-1 to TRBJ2-5, with 8 bases matching TRBD2. This CDR3 has 13 residues. V lost 4 bases, J lost 4 bases, and 5 bases stayed unmatched. CDR1 and CDR2 from the germline V gene are SQVTM and ANQGSEA. CDR3 residues: CSVAGGGGETQYF. As DNA, the CDR3 is TGCAGCGTTGCGGGGGGGGGCGGAGAGACCCAGTACTTC.

This clonotype was seen at least ten times. The chain has TRBV12-3 or TRBV12-4 and TRBJ1-2, with no clear D. This CDR3 spans 14 amino acids. V was pared by 10 bases and J by 0 bases, with 15 bases between. In DNA form, the CDR3 reads TGTGCCATCGGAAGGACCAGCGCTAACTATGGCTACACCTTC. Translated: CAIGRTSANYGYTF.

This clonotype has at least ten counts. V usage is TRBV6-5 and J usage is TRBJ1-2; TRBD1 aligns across 9 bases. The CDR3 is 19 residues long. Germline V gene lookup returns CDR1 MNHEY and CDR2 SVGAGI. The V and J ends lost 2 bases and 8 bases, in that order; junction bases with no gene match: 21. CDR3 protein: CASSYLPGQGLTISAGYTF. The CDR3 nucleotides read TGTGCCAGCAGTTACCTACCGGGACAGGGCTTAACCATCTCGGCCGGCTACACCTTC.

The sample holds many counts of this clonotype. The J gene is TRBJ1-2, the V gene TRBV27; D not certain. Germline V gene lookup returns CDR1 MNHEY and CDR2 SMNVEV (reference sequence). The CDR3 totals 16 residues. V lost 6 bases and J lost 4, with 21 bases in between. CDR3 bases: TGTGCCAGCAGCCCATATTCAGCCGCCATTAGCTATGGCTACACCTTC. Amino acids: CASSPYSAAISYGYTF.